This TCR beta chain was observed in a study of Ad26.COV2.S vaccination and SARS-CoV-2 variants (dated by TCRdb to about 2021). About the investigation overall: The specificity and breadth of SARS-CoV-2-reactive T cell receptors after Ad26.COV2.S vaccination were assessed by TCRbeta repertoire sequencing. A total of some 30 samples were included in the TCR-sequenced set, comprising roughly 19 Ad26.COV2.S vaccine recipients, 5 placebo recipients and 8 SARS-CoV-2 convalescent individuals. The research as a whole found: Spike-specific TCR breadth was higher in Ad26.COV2.S recipients than in placebo recipients (P = 0.0014). After vaccination, spike-specific CD8+ and CD4+ T cell responses were reported to show substantial breadth. Vaccine and placebo recipients had comparable non-spike TCR breadth, which fits with the vaccine containing only spike. It was noted by the authors that total T cell responses may have been underestimated by the TCR breadth and depth analyses.

With regard to this clone: There is no known antigen for this receptor. Per-base quality was not reported, and no clone a single base away is much larger than it.

TCRbeta CDR3 regions were sequenced with the immunoSEQ Assay. After extraction, genomic DNA underwent amplification by bias-controlled multiplex PCR, followed by high-throughput sequencing. Regarding the original processing steps: To quantify the absolute abundance of each unique TCRbeta CDR3 region, sequences were collapsed and filtered. T cell fraction was estimated by normalization of TCRbeta template counts to usable DNA, with usable DNA being measured through amplification of reference genes present in all nucleated cells. Repertoire TCRs were annotated as SARS-CoV-2-specific by exact matching of V gene, CDR3 amino acid sequence and J gene to a known reactive TCR set. MIRA supplied the reference SARS-CoV-2 TCR set, which was filtered for enrichment in COVID-19-positive ImmuneCODE repertoires so that public or cross-reactive TCRs were removed. Using the MIRA antigens, annotated TCRs were further analysed by specific ORF or by position within an ORF. Depth was the summed frequency of annotated unique rearrangements, while breadth was defined as annotated unique rearrangements over total unique productive rearrangements. Group comparisons of TCR breadth used two-sided Wilcoxon rank-sum tests. TCRdb obtained this table from immuneACCESS and retained in-frame rearrangements with V and J assigned. These tables miss some clones; where compared with another copy, unresolved V genes account for less than half of the shortfall, and the remainder is unexplained. V and J calls plus clone size are reproduced from that table; the DNA served to infer D and trimming. Counted in this sample were 300,000 to 450,000 clones; around 92% of them appeared once. The ten largest make up roughly 3.9% of the sample.

Sample time point, as interpreted from the label and publication: individuals recovered from natural SARS-CoV-2 infection. Sequencing used peripheral blood, obtained after recovery from COVID-19. The sequence came from a human donor who had recovered from COVID-19.

Here the CDR3 is given as CASRRTGGVGGYTF. The nucleotide sequence is TGTGCCAGCCGAAGGACAGGGGGAGTGGGTGGCTACACCTTC. This sequence uses TRBV9 and TRBJ1-2; TRBD1 agrees with 10 junctional bases. The germline V gene specifies SGDLS as CDR1 and YYNGEE as CDR2. V ends up 7 bases short and J 7 bases short, with an unmatched junction base count of 10. From the cysteine through the phenylalanine, the CDR3 covers 14 amino acids. Just CDR3 DNA is preserved here, 42 bases in frame from base 1.